This T cell receptor (beta chain) was documented in a study of T cells in Graves' hyperthyroidism and ophthalmopathy. Regarding the study as a whole: Blood samples included most of the expanded thyroid clonotypes exceeding 0.001.

The ends were cut back, 3 bases at V and 1 base at J, with 9 bases in the middle. Germline assignment: CDR1 KGHSH and CDR2 LQKENI. CDR3 length: 14 amino acids. TCR beta CDR3 regions were amplified from RNA transcripts. Carried out on the TCR CDR3, a first-round RT-PCR used the HTBI primer set. Each CDR3 protein is one row after TCRdb ran MiXCR on the multiplex PCR reads. Of 600,000 to 650,000 distinct CDR3 sequences in the sample, about 16% were seen once. This clonotype appeared a few times. Its antigen is undetermined. The receptor was derived from a woman aged 25 to 39 with Graves' hyperthyroidism. This chain connects TRBV18 to TRBJ1-1; the D is unclear. Input material: blood. In nucleotides, the CDR3 is TGTGCCAGCTCACCTTCGCACTGGAACACTGAAGCTTTCTTT. Its protein is CASSPSHWNTEAFF.